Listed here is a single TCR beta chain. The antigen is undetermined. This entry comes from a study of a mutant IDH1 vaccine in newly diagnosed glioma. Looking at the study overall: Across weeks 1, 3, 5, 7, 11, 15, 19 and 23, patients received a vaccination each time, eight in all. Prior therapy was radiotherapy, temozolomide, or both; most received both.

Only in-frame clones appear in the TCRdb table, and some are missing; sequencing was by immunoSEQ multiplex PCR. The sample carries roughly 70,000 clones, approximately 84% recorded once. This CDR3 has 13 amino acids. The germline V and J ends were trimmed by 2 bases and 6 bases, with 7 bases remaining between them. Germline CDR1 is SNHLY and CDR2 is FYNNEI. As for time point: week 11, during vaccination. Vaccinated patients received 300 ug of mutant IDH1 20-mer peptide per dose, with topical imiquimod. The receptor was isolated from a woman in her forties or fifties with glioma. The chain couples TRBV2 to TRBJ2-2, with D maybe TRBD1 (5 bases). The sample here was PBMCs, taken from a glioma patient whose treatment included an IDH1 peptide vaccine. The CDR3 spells CASSELGAGELFF. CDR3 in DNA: TGTGCCAGCAGTGAATTAGGGGCCGGGGAGCTGTTTTTT.